Following are 13 T cell receptor beta chains from one sample sequenced in a study of blood T cell repertoires in COVID-19. Profiled with immunoSEQ multiplex PCR; TCRdb holds only in-frame clones, not every one. The repertoire holds approximately 250,000 clones, with about 82% as singletons. Input material: peripheral blood. Source of these receptors: an elderly woman with COVID-19, enrolled during active disease.

The chain joins TRBV6-5 to TRBJ1-5; possible D gene TRBD1, 5 bases. The V and J ends lost 0 bases and 5 bases respectively, with 8 bases between them. This CDR3 is built from 14 residues. In germline, CDR1 is MNHEY, CDR2 SVGAGI. CDR3 sequence reads: CASSYSQGYQPQHF. CDR3 nucleotides: TGTGCCAGCAGTTACTCTCAGGGTTATCAGCCCCAGCATTTT.

V usage is TRBV9 and J usage is TRBJ2-3; D gene ambiguous. V gave up 0 bases and J gave up 0 bases, with 5 bases separating them. CDR3 size: 14 residues. The germline gives CDR1 SGDLS, CDR2 YYNGEE. This CDR3 is CASSVVPSTDTQYF. Written as DNA, the CDR3 is TGTGCCAGCAGCGTAGTCCCAAGCACAGATACGCAGTATTTT.

The CDR3 is CASSSGHLGTEAFF. In DNA, the CDR3 is TGCGCCAGCAGTTCGGGACATCTAGGCACTGAAGCTTTCTTT. V usage is TRBV10-1 and J usage is TRBJ1-1; D perhaps matches TRBD1 (6 bases). Per the germline V gene, CDR1 is WNHNN and CDR2 is SYGVQD (reference sequence). Trimming removed 5 bases from V and 4 bases from J, with 14 bases in between. The CDR3 consists of 14 residues.

The chain combines TRBV7-9 with TRBJ2-1; D is possibly TRBD2 (6 bases). The CDR3 length is 16 residues. V lost 3 bases and J lost 1, with 13 bases in between. The germline CDR1 and CDR2 sequences are SEHNR and FQNEAQ (reference sequence). The CDR3 loop is CASSFALGLSYNEQFF. CDR3 coding DNA: TGTGCCAGCAGCTTCGCGCTGGGACTTTCCTACAATGAGCAGTTCTTC.

This chain connects TRBV3-1 (or the pseudogene TRBV3-2) to TRBJ1-1, with TRBD1 matching over 7 bases. This CDR3 region has 14 residues. After removal of 0 bases from V and 11 bases from J, the junction contained 9 bases not matched to a gene. CDR1 LGHDT and CDR2 YNNKEL come from the germline V gene (reference sequence). The CDR3 nucleotides are TGTGCCAGCAGCCAAGATATGAAGACAGGGCGGGCTTTCTTT. Protein sequence: CASSQDMKTGRAFF.

Comment on this clone: Sequence at one end of the junction differs from germline and may be a read error. The chain has TRBV7-7 and TRBJ2-3, with TRBD1 matching 9 bases. The CDR3 is made up of 14 amino acids. Germline CDR1 SSHAT, CDR2 FNYEAQ (reference sequence). CDR3 nucleotides: TGTGCTAGCAGCTCCGGGACAGGGACAGATACGCAGTATTTT. It encodes CASSSGTGTDTQYF.

The CDR3 DNA follows: TGCAGCGTCGAGACGCAGGTGGGTGAGCAGTTCTTC. Translated: CSVETQVGEQFF. This chain joins TRBV29-1 and TRBJ2-1; D not certain. Between the trimmed V and J ends, which lost 6 bases and 9 bases, there was a span of 15 bases. This CDR3 comprises 12 residues. The germline CDR1 and CDR2 sequences are SQVTM and ANQGSEA.

V and J are TRBV28 and TRBJ1-1, with D tentatively TRBD1 (6 bases). Germline V CDR1 and CDR2: MDHEN, SYDVKM. V lost 2 bases and J 5 bases, leaving 12 bases between the germline ends. The CDR3 runs to 14 residues. The CDR3 here is CASSLGVRGTEAFF. The DNA for the CDR3 is TGTGCCAGCAGTTTAGGCGTCAGGGGAACTGAAGCTTTCTTT.

The CDR3 sequence is CASSQGGGTLSGNTIYF. The CDR3 coding sequence is TGTGCCAGCAGCCAAGGAGGGGGCACTCTCTCTGGAAACACCATATATTTT. V is TRBV4-2 and J is TRBJ1-3; TRBD1 matches at 7 bases. The V gene's germline CDR1 is LGHNA and CDR2 YNFKEQ. The junction had 6 bases not matched to a gene; V was cut back by 1 base and J by 0 bases. The CDR3 has 17 amino acids.

The chain combines TRBV10-3 with TRBJ1-2; D is uncertain. The CDR3 consists of 14 residues. In germline, CDR1 is ENHRY, CDR2 SYGVKD. V lost 2 bases to trimming and J lost 9 bases, with 16 bases between them. The CDR3 reads CAISETGLTNSYTF. DNA of the CDR3: TGTGCCATCAGTGAGACCGGCCTCACTAATAGCTACACCTTC.

The chain joins TRBV7-3 to TRBJ1-1; the D gene is possibly TRBD1 (6 bases). The V gene's germline CDR1 is SGHTA and CDR2 FQGTGA. The CDR3 extends over 19 amino acids. Trimming removed 6 bases from V and 0 bases from J, with 26 bases in between. The CDR3 here is CASSSTGTSIRGLNTEAFF. CDR3 nucleotides: TGTGCCAGCAGTTCCACCGGGACATCAATCCGGGGACTGAACACTGAAGCTTTCTTT.

Ten or more counts support this clone. The rearrangement joins TRBV18 to TRBJ1-3; D possibly corresponds to TRBD1 (6 bases). CDR1 and CDR2 from the germline V gene are KGHSH and LQKENI. V was clipped by 0 bases and J by 4 bases, with 13 bases between them. The CDR3 totals 16 residues. Here the CDR3 reads CASSPPSRGGGNTIYF. The DNA for the CDR3 is TGTGCCAGCTCACCACCTTCCAGGGGTGGCGGAAACACCATATATTTT.

The rearrangement uses TRBV12-3 or TRBV12-4 and TRBJ1-1; no clear D. This CDR3 region has 13 residues. Trimming shortened V by 1 base and J by 2 bases, and 5 bases separated the two germline ends. The CDR3 region has the DNA TGTGCCAGCAGTTTAGTGGCCAACACTGAAGCTTTCTTT. Protein product: CASSLVANTEAFF.